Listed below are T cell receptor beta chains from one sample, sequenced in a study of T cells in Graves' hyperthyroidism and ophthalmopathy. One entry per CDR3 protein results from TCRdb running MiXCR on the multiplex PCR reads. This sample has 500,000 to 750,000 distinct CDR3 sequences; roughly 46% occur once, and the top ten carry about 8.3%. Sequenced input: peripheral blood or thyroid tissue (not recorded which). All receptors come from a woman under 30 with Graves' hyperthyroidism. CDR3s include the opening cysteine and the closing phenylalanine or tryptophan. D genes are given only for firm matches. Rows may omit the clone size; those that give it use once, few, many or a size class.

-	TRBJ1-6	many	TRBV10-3	CAISETEVGSPLHF	TGTGCCATCAGTGAGACTGAGGTTGGTTCACCCCTCCACTTT
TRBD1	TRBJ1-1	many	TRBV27	CATLRGRQGTEAFF	TGTGCCACCCTACGGGGACGACAGGGTACTGAAGCTTTCTTT
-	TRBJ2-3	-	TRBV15	CATSIRQVTDTQYF	TGTGCCACCAGCATACGACAGGTCACAGATACGCAGTATTTT
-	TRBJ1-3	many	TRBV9	CASSVGLDSGNTIYF	TGTGCCAGCAGCGTGGGACTCGACTCTGGAAACACCATATATTTT
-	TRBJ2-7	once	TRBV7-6	CASSLQTGRRLF	TGTGCCAGCAGCTTACAGACGGGACGGCGACTCTTC
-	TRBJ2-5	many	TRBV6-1	CASSVDGSQETQYF	TGTGCCAGCAGCGTGGATGGGAGCCAAGAGACCCAGTACTTC
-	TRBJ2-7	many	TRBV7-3	CASSLGHSNEQYF	TGTGCCAGCAGCTTGGGACATTCCAACGAGCAGTACTTC
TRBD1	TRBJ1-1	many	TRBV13	CASSTDTGVTEAFF	TGTGCCAGCAGCACCGACACAGGGGTGACTGAAGCTTTCTTT
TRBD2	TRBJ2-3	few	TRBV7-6	CASSLVAGGLDTQYF	TGTGCCAGCAGCTTGGTAGCGGGAGGGCTGGATACGCAGTATTTT
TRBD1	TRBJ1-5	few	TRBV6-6	CASSYSGQGDQPQHF	TGTGCCAGCAGTTACTCAGGACAGGGTGATCAGCCCCAGCATTTT
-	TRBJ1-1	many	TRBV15	CATSRYLTGTAMNTEAFF	TGTGCCACCAGCAGATACCTAACCGGGACGGCCATGAACACTGAAGCTTTCTTT
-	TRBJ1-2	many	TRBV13	CALPGNYGYTF	TGTGCTCTACCGGGGAACTATGGCTACACCTTC
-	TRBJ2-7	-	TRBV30	CAWTTGLGSYEQYF	TGTGCCTGGACAACAGGGTTAGGGTCCTACGAGCAGTACTTC
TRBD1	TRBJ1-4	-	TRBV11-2	CASSSLSDRVAKLFF	TGTGCCAGCAGCTCCCTGTCGGACAGGGTTGCAAAACTGTTTTTT
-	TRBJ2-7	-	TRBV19	CASSVPGRDEQYF	TGTGCCAGTAGTGTGCCAGGACGGGACGAGCAGTACTTC
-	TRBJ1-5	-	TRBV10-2	CASSEDRYSNQPQHF	TGCGCCAGCAGTGAGGATAGGTATAGCAATCAGCCCCAGCATTTT
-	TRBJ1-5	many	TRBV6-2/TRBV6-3	CATMRQLNQPQHF	TGTGCCACCATGAGACAGCTCAATCAGCCCCAGCATTTT
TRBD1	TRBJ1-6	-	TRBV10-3	CAISLQGLAGSPLHF	TGTGCCATCAGCCTACAGGGGCTGGCGGGCTCACCCCTCCACTTT
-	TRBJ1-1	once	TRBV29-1	CSVEIRGSTEAFF	TGCAGCGTTGAGATAAGGGGGAGCACTGAAGCTTTCTTT
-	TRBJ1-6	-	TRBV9	CASSLGGAHGSPLHF	TGTGCCAGCAGCTTGGGCGGCGCCCACGGCTCACCCCTCCACTTT
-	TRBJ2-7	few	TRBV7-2	CASTAGAGTSYEQYF	TGTGCCAGCACCGCCGGGGCGGGAACATCCTACGAGCAGTACTTC
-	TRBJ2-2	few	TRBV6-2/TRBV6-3	CASIWSVGAGELFF	TGTGCCAGCATATGGTCCGTAGGGGCCGGGGAGCTGTTTTTT
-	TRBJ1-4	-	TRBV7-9	CASSFIGSSNEKLFF	TGTGCCAGCAGCTTTATCGGGAGCTCTAATGAAAAACTGTTTTTT
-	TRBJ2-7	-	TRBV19	CASNPSVGRAYEQYF	TGTGCCTCCAACCCCTCCGTTGGCCGAGCCTACGAGCAGTACTTC
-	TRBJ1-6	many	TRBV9	CASSVLQGDSPLHF	TGTGCCAGCAGCGTTTTACAGGGTGATTCACCCCTCCACTTT
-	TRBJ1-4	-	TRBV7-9	CASSHREGSTEKLFF	TGTGCCAGCAGCCACAGGGAGGGCTCGACTGAAAAACTGTTTTTT
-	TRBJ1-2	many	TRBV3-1	CASSQDLPAGYTF	TGTGCCAGCAGCCAAGATCTGCCAGCTGGCTACACCTTC
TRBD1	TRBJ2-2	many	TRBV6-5	CASSSDRVGAGELFF	TGTGCCAGCAGTTCCGACAGGGTAGGCGCCGGGGAGCTGTTTTTT
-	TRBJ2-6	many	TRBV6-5	CASRKTDLPGANVLTF	TGTGCCAGCCGGAAGACAGACTTGCCTGGGGCCAACGTCCTGACTTTC
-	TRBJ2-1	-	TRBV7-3	CASSLNGYNEQFF	TGTGCCAGCAGCTTAAACGGCTACAATGAGCAGTTCTTC
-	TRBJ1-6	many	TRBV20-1	CSARVQAGYNSPLHF	TGCAGTGCTAGAGTGCAGGCAGGCTACAATTCACCCCTCCACTTT
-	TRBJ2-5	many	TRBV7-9	CASSSGSYQETQYF	TGTGCCAGCAGTAGCGGCAGCTACCAAGAGACCCAGTACTTC
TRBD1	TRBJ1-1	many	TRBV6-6	CASSSTGSEAFF	TGTGCCAGCAGTTCGACAGGGTCTGAAGCTTTCTTT
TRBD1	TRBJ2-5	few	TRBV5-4	CASSLEQGTGETQYF	TGTGCCAGCAGCTTGGAACAGGGGACCGGAGAGACCCAGTACTTC
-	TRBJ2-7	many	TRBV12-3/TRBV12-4	CASTTGDYEQYF	TGTGCCAGCACCACAGGTGACTACGAGCAGTACTTC
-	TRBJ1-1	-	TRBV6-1	CASTEGIADVEAFF	TGTGCCAGCACCGAAGGTATAGCGGACGTCGAAGCTTTCTTT
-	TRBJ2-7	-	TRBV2	CASSTIGVEQYF	TGTGCCAGCAGTACCATCGGAGTCGAGCAGTACTTC
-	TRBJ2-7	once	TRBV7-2	CASSLAPLQVGNNEQYF	TGTGCCAGCAGCTTAGCCCCACTCCAAGTAGGGAACAATGAGCAGTACTTC
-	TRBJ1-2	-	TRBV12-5	CASGLSGSVPGGYTF	TGTGCTAGTGGTTTGAGCGGGAGTGTGCCAGGTGGCTACACCTTC
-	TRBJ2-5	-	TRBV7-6	CASSQGSSPGSQPQYF	TGTGCCAGCAGCCAAGGGTCGTCACCAGGGTCCCAGCCCCAGTACTTC
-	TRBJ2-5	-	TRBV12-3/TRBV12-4	CASSWTGEAQYF	TGTGCCAGCAGTTGGACGGGAGAGGCCCAGTACTTC
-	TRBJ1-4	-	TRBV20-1	CSASQQGGDEKLFF	TGCAGTGCTAGCCAACAGGGAGGGGATGAAAAACTGTTTTTT
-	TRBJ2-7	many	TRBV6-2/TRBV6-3	CASRDTGYEQYF	TGTGCCAGCAGGGACACAGGGTACGAGCAGTACTTC
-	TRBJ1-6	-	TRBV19	CASSIVRETNSPLHF	TGTGCCAGTAGTATCGTCAGGGAGACGAATTCACCCCTCCACTTT
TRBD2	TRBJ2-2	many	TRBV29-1	CSVVAGGPGTGELFF	TGCAGCGTTGTAGCGGGAGGGCCCGGTACCGGGGAGCTGTTTTTT
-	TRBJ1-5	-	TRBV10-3	CAISEGGNTQPQHF	TGTGCCATCAGTGAAGGAGGGAACACTCAGCCCCAGCATTTT
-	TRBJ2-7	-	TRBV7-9	CASSTGTGGSYEQYF	TGTGCCAGCAGCACCGGGACTGGGGGCTCCTACGAGCAGTACTTC
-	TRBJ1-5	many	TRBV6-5	CASSPTGGENQPQHF	TGTGCCAGCAGTCCAACCGGGGGGGAGAATCAGCCCCAGCATTTT
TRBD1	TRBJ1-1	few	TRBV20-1	CSATPGGTKTEAFF	TGCAGTGCCACTCCAGGGGGCACGAAGACTGAAGCTTTCTTT
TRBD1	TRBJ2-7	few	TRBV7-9	CASSPGQGALNEQYF	TGTGCCAGCAGCCCAGGACAGGGGGCATTGAACGAGCAGTACTTC
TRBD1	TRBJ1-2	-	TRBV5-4	CASSSDRGANYGYTF	TGTGCCAGCAGCTCGGACAGGGGGGCTAACTATGGCTACACCTTC
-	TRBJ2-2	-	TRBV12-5	CASGFAIRVTRELFF	TGTGCTAGTGGTTTTGCTATACGAGTCACCCGGGAACTGTTTTTT
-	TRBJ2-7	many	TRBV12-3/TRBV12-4	CASSLVDGRSIEQYF	TGTGCCAGCAGTTTAGTGGACGGCCGTTCCATCGAGCAGTACTTC
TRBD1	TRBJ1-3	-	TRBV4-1	CASSQNPTGVSHRTIYF	TGCGCCAGCAGCCAAAACCCGACAGGGGTATCGCATCGGACCATATATTTT
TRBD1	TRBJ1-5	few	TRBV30	CAWSGGEGAQPQHF	TGTGCCTGGAGTGGAGGTGAGGGGGCTCAGCCCCAGCATTTT
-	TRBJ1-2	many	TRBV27	CASSTRGYYGYTF	TGTGCCAGCAGTACGAGGGGATACTATGGCTACACCTTC
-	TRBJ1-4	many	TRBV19	CASSIYGEKLFF	TGTGCCAGTAGTATCTACGGTGAAAAACTGTTTTTT